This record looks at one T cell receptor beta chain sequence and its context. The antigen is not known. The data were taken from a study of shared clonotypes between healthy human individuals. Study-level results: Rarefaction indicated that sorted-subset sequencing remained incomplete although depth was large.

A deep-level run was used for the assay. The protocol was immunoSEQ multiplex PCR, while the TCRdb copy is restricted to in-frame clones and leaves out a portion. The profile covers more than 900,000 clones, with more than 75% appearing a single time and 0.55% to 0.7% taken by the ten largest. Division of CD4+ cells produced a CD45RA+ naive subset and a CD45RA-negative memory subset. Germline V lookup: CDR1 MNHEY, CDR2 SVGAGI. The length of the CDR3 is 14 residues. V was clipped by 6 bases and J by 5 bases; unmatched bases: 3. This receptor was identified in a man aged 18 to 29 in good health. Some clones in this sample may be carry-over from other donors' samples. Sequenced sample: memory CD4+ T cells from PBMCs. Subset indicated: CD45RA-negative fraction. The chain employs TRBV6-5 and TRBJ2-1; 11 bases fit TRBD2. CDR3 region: CASRLAGANNEQFF. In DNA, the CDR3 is TGTGCCAGCAGACTAGCGGGGGCCAACAATGAGCAGTTCTTC.